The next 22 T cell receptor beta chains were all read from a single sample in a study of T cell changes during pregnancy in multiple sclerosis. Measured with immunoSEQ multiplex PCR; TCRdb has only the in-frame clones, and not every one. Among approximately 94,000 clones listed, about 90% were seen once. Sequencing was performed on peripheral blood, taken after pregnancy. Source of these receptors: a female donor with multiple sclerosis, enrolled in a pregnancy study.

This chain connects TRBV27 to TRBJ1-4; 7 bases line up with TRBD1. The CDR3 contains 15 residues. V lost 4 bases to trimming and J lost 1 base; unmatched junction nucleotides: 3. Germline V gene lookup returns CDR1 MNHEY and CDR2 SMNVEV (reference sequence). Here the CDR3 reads CASSSPGGTNEKLFF. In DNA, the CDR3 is TGTGCCAGCAGTTCCCCAGGGGGAACTAATGAAAAACTGTTTTTT.

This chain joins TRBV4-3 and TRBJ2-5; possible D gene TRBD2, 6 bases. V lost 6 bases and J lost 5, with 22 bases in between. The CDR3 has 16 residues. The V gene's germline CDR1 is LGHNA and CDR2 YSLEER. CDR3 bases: TGCGCCAGCAGTATGGGCGGGGCGGTCCCACTGGAGACCCAGTACTTC. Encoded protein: CASSMGGAVPLETQYF.

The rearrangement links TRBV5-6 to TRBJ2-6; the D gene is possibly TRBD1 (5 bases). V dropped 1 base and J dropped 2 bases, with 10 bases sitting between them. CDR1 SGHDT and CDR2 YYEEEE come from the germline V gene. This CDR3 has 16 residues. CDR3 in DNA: TGTGCCAGCAGCTTGATCAGGGAAACTGGGGCCAACGTCCTGACTTTC. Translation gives CASSLIRETGANVLTF. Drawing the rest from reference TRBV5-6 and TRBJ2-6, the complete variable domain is DAGVTQSPTHLIKTRGQQVTLRCSPKSGHDTVSWYQQALGQGPQFIFQYYEEEERQRGNFPDRFSGHQFPNYSSELNVNALLLGDSALYLCASSLIRETGANVLTFGAGSRLTVL.

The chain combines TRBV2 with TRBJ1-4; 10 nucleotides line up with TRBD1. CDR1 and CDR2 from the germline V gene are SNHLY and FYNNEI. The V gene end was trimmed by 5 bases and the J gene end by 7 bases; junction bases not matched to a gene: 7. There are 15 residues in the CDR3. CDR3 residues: CASSRVGQGREKLFF. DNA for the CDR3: TGTGCCAGCAGTCGCGTGGGACAGGGGCGTGAAAAACTGTTTTTT.

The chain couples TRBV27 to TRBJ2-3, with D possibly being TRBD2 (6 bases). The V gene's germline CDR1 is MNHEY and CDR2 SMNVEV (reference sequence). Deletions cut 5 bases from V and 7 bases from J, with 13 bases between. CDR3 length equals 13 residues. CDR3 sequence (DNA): TGTGCCAGCAGTCCGACGGGACTCTATACGCAGTATTTT. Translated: CASSPTGLYTQYF.

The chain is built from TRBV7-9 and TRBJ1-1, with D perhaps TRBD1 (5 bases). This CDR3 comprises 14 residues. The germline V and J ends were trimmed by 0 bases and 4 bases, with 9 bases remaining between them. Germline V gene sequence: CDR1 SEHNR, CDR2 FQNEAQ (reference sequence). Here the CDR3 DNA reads TGTGCCAGCAGCTTAGCAGGGGCGGTCACTGAAGCTTTCTTT. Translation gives CASSLAGAVTEAFF.

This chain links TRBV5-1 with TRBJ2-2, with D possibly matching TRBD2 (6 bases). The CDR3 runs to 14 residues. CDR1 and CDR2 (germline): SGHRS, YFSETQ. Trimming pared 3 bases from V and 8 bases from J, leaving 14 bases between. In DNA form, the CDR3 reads TGCGCCAGCAGCTCGGGGGAGAGGACAGGGGAGCTGTTTTTT. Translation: CASSSGERTGELFF. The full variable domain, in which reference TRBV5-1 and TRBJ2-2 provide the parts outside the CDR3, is KAGVTQTPRYLIKTRGQQVTLSCSPISGHRSVSWYQQTPGQGLQFLFEYFSETQRNKGNFPGRFSGRQFSNSRSEMNVSTLELGDSALYLCASSSGERTGELFFGEGSRLTVL.

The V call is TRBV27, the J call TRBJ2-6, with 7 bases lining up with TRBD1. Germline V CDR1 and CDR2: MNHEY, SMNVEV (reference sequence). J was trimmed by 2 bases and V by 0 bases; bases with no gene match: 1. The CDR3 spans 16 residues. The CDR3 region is CASSLSDRAGANVLTF. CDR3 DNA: TGTGCCAGCAGTTTATCTGACAGGGCTGGGGCCAACGTCCTGACTTTC.

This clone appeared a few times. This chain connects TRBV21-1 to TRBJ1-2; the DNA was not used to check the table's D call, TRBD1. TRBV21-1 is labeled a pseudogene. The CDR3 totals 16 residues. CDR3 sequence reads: CASQQGQRDPHYGYTF. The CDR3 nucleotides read TGTGCCAGCCAACAGGGACAGCGAGATCCTCACTATGGCTACACCTTC.

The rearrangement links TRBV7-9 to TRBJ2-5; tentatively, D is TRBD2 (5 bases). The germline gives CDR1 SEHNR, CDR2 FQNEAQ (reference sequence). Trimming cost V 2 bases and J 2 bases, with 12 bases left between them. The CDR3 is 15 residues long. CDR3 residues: CASSLFRTSQETQYF. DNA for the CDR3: TGTGCCAGCAGCTTATTCCGGACTTCTCAAGAGACCCAGTACTTC.

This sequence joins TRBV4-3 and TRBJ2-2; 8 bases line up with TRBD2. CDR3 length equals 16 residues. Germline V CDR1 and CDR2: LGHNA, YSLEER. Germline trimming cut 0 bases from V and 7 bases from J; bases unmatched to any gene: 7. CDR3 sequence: CASSQEPGGDHGELFF. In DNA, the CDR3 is TGCGCCAGCAGCCAAGAGCCGGGGGGGGATCACGGGGAGCTGTTTTTT.

The CDR3 loop is CASSDRTGADIQYF. The CDR3 DNA follows: TGTGCCAGCAGCGATCGGACAGGGGCGGACATTCAGTACTTC. J is TRBJ2-4 and V is TRBV7-2; 9 bases agree with TRBD1. Trimming at V came to 5 bases and at J to 8 bases, leaving 7 bases not matched to a gene. This CDR3 contains 14 residues. The germline V gene has CDR1 SGHTA and CDR2 FQGNSA.

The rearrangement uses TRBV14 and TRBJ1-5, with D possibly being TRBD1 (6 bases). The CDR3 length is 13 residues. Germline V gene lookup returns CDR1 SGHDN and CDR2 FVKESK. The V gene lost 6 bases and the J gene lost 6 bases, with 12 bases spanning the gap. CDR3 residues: CASSRTVGQPQHF. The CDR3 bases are TGTGCCAGCAGTCGGACAGTGGGTCAGCCCCAGCATTTT.

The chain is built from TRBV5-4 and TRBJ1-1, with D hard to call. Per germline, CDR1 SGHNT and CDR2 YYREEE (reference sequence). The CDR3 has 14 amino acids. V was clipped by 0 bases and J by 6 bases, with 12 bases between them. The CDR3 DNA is TGTGCCAGCAGCTTGGTGGGTGAGGGAGCTGAAGCTTTCTTT. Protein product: CASSLVGEGAEAFF.

Written as DNA, the CDR3 is TGTGCCTCCCCCATTGGGAGTGCAGATACGCAGTATTTT. Translated, it gives CASPIGSADTQYF. The genes are TRBV6-4 and TRBJ2-3; weak D call: TRBD2 (5 bases). Germline V gene sequence: CDR1 MRHNA, CDR2 SNTAGT. V was pared by 11 bases and J by 4 bases, with 16 bases between. The length of the CDR3 is 13 residues.

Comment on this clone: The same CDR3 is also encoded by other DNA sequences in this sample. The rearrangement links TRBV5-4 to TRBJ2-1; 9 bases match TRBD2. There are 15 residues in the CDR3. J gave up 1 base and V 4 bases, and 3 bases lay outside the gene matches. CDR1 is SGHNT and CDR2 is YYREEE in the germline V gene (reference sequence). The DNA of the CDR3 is TGTGCCAGCAGCCTTAGCGGGGGTTCCTACAATGAGCAGTTCTTC. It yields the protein CASSLSGGSYNEQFF.

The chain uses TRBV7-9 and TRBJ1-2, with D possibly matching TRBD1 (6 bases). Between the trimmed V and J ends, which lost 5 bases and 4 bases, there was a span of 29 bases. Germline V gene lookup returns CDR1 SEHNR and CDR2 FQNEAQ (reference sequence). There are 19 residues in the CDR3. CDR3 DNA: TGTGCCAGCAGCCCCGGAGCGGGGGGGGGCGGACCGTGGAGCTATGGCTACACCTTC. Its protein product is CASSPGAGGGGPWSYGYTF.

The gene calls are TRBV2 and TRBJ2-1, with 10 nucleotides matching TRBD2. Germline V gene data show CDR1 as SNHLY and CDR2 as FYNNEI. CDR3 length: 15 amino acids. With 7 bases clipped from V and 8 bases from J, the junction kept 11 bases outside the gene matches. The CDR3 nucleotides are TGTGCCAGCACGGAACTAGCGGGATATGGGGATGAGCAGTTCTTC. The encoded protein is CASTELAGYGDEQFF.

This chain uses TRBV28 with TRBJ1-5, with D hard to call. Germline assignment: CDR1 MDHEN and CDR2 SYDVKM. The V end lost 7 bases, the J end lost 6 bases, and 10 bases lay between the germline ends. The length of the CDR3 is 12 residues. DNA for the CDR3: TGTGCCAGCACCCGGGGTACTCAGCCCCAGCATTTT. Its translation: CASTRGTQPQHF. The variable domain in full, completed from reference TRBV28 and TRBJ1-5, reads DVKVTQSSRYLVKRTGEKVFLECVQDMDHENMFWYRQDPGLGLRLIYFSYDVKMKEKGDIPEGYSVSREKKERFSLILESASTNQTSMYLCASTRGTQPQHFGDGTRLSIL.

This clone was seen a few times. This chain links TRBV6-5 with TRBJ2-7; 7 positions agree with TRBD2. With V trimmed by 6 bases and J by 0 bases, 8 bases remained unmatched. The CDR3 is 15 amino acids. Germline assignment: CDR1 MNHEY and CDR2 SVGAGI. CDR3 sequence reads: CASRTWGGSSYEQYF. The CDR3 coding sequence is TGTGCCAGCAGGACGTGGGGCGGGAGCTCCTACGAGCAGTACTTC.

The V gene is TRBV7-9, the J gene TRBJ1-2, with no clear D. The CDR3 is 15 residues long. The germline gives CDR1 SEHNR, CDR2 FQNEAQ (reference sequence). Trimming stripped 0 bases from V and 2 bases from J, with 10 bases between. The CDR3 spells CASSLAPGQNYGYTF. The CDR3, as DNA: TGTGCCAGCAGCTTAGCGCCTGGGCAGAACTATGGCTACACCTTC.

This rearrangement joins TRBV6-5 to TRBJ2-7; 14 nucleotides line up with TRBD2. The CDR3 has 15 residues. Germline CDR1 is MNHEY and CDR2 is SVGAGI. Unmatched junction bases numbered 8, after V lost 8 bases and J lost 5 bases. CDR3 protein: CASQGGTSGSNEQYF. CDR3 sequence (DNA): TGTGCCAGCCAAGGGGGGACTAGCGGGAGCAACGAGCAGTACTTC.